This T cell receptor beta chain was identified in a study of blood T cell repertoires in COVID-19. Libraries were prepared by immunoSEQ multiplex PCR; TCRdb keeps only in-frame clonotypes and omits some of them. The sample shows 300,000 or so clones, about nine tenths of them seen only once. Germline lookup yields CDR1 SGDLS and CDR2 YYNGEE. V gave up 3 bases and J gave up 6 bases; unmatched junction bases: 5. The length of the CDR3 is 14 residues. Followed over time, Seattle patients had been enrolled while infection was active. The sequenced sample consisted of peripheral blood. This receptor was taken from a woman aged 30 to 39 with COVID-19, enrolled during active disease. The genes are TRBV9 and TRBJ2-2; TRBD1 matches at 7 bases. The CDR3 sequence: CASSGQGNAGELFF. CDR3 sequence (DNA): TGTGCCAGCAGCGGACAGGGAAACGCCGGGGAGCTGTTTTTT. The entire variable domain, with the rest obtained from reference TRBV9 and TRBJ2-2, is as follows: DSGVTQTPKHLITATGQRVTLRCSPRSGDLSVYWYQQSLDQGLQFLIQYYNGEERAKGNILERFSAQQFPDLHSELNLSSLELGDSALYFCASSGQGNAGELFFGEGSRLTVL.